A selection of T cell receptor beta chains follows, all from one sample in a study of CD8 T cells in ankylosing spondylitis. TCRdb itself ran the 5' RACE reads through MiXCR, one entry per CDR3 protein. The sample contains roughly 440,000 distinct CDR3 sequences, 15% to 20% of which appear only once. The sample consisted of blood, either unsorted or a sorted T cell fraction (not recorded which). These receptors originate from a male donor with ankylosing spondylitis. CDR3s include the opening cysteine and the closing phenylalanine or tryptophan. The D gene is left open where the match is weak. Clone size is stated in some rows and not others, as once, few, many or a class when expanded.

V	size	D	J	DNA	CDR3
TRBV4-1	NA	NA	TRBJ1-5	TGCGCCAGCAGCCAAGAGTTGGCGGGGTTTCGGCCCCAGCATTTT	CASSQELAGFRPQHF
TRBV20-1	few	TRBD2	TRBJ2-3	TGCAGCCGCTTAGCGGGGGACACAGATACGCAGTATTTT	CSRLAGDTDTQYF
TRBV5-5	NA	TRBD1	TRBJ2-7	TGTGCCAGCACCTTGGGTGCCGGGACAGGGCGAGCGGCCTACGAGCAGTACTTC	CASTLGAGTGRAAYEQYF
TRBV20-1	few	NA	TRBJ1-1	TGCAGTGCTAGAGACCCCTGGCAGGGTGCGGGGACTGAAGCTTTCTTT	CSARDPWQGAGTEAFF
TRBV7-9	few	TRBD2	TRBJ2-3	TGTGCCACCACACTAGCGGGAGCGAGCACAGATACGCAGTATTTT	CATTLAGASTDTQYF
TRBV29-1	NA	NA	TRBJ2-5	TGCAGCGTTACCCGGGGGACGGGAGAGACCCAGTACTTC	CSVTRGTGETQYF
TRBV29-1	few	NA	TRBJ1-1	TGCAGCGTTGAAAAACTAGACGGGGATTGGTACGCGAACACTGAAGCTTTCTTT	CSVEKLDGDWYANTEAFF
TRBV7-9	NA	NA	TRBJ1-1	TGTGCCAGCAGCCGAGGCACCGCGAACACTGAAGCTTTCTTT	CASSRGTANTEAFF
TRBV7-2	NA	NA	TRBJ2-5	TGTGCCAGCAGCGTTAAGCGGTTAGAGACCCAGTACTTC	CASSVKRLETQYF
TRBV11-2	NA	NA	TRBJ2-5	TGTGCCAGCAGCTCCGGTGTACGGGGGACCCAGTACTTC	CASSSGVRGTQYF
TRBV6-1	few	NA	TRBJ2-4	TGTGCCAGCAGACAAACAAAGGGAGGGGGGGCCAAAAACATTCAGTACTTC	CASRQTKGGGAKNIQYF
TRBV29-1	many	TRBD2	TRBJ2-7	TGCAGCGTTGGACTAGCGGGCAACGAGCAGTACTTC	CSVGLAGNEQYF
TRBV29-1	NA	NA	TRBJ1-1	TGCAGCGTTGGGGCTTACGCTGAAGCTTTCTTT	CSVGAYAEAFF
TRBV30	NA	NA	TRBJ2-4	TGTGCCTGGGGACCGGCGGGGGCCAAAAACATTCAGTACTTC	CAWGPAGAKNIQYF
TRBV4-2	few	NA	TRBJ1-1	TGTGCCAGCAGCCAAGAGGTTGTGGGCACTGAAGCTTTCTTT	CASSQEVVGTEAFF
TRBV20-1	many	TRBD2	TRBJ2-7	TGCAGTGCTAGAAAACTAGCGGGTTACTACGAGCAGTACTTC	CSARKLAGYYEQYF
TRBV6-1	NA	TRBD2	TRBJ2-7	TGTGCCAGCAGGCCTCGGTTAGCGGGAGCTTACGAGCAGTACTTC	CASRPRLAGAYEQYF
TRBV9	few	TRBD1	TRBJ1-2	TGTGCCAGCAGCAAAGACAGGGGGCCAGGCTATGGCTACACCTTC	CASSKDRGPGYGYTF
TRBV5-1	few	TRBD1	TRBJ2-1	TGCGCCAGCAGCAGGTTAAAAACAGGGGATGAGCAGTTCTTC	CASSRLKTGDEQFF
TRBV28	NA	NA	TRBJ1-4	TGTGCCAGCAGTTCCCGGGACCGCCGGCCCGAAAAACTGTTTTTT	CASSSRDRRPEKLFF
TRBV5-1	few	NA	TRBJ1-1	TGCGCCAGCAGCCCACGGACAGCGGGCCTGAACACTGAAGCTTTCTTT	CASSPRTAGLNTEAFF
TRBV29-1	NA	TRBD2	TRBJ2-1	TGCAGCGTAACAACCCGGCTAGCGGGCTACCGGAATGAGCAGTTCTTC	CSVTTRLAGYRNEQFF
TRBV11-2	NA	NA	TRBJ1-1	TGTGCCAGCAGTCACCCCATGAACACTGAAGCTTTCTTT	CASSHPMNTEAFF
TRBV20-1	few	NA	TRBJ2-7	TGCAGTGGCGTCAATTCCTACGAGCAGTACTTC	CSGVNSYEQYF
TRBV7-9	NA	NA	TRBJ2-7	TGTGCCAGCAGCTTTCTCCCTGTGCCATCCTACGAGCAGTACTTC	CASSFLPVPSYEQYF
TRBV10-3	few	NA	TRBJ2-5	TGTGCCATCAGTGGGTCTCTCGATGGGACGAGCGCAGAGACCCAGTACTTC	CAISGSLDGTSAETQYF
TRBV5-5	NA	NA	TRBJ1-1	TGTGCCAGCAGCTTGGTGGGACATTGGAACACTGAAGCTTTCTTT	CASSLVGHWNTEAFF
TRBV3-1	NA	NA	TRBJ2-2	TGTGCCAGCAGCCCCCGCATGAACACCGGGGAGCTGTTTTTT	CASSPRMNTGELFF
TRBV7-9	many	NA	TRBJ1-1	TGTGCCAGCACCTCAGTTAAGGTAAACACTGAAGCTTTCTTT	CASTSVKVNTEAFF
TRBV20-1	few	TRBD1	TRBJ2-7	TGCAGTGCTTCCCGGGACAGGGAGTTGGGGGAGCAGTACTTC	CSASRDRELGEQYF
TRBV20-1	many	NA	TRBJ2-1	TGCAGTGCTAGAGGGACAGGGACTAGCAACAATGAGCAGTTCTTC	CSARGTGTSNNEQFF
TRBV30	NA	NA	TRBJ2-1	TGTGCCTGTAAAAGGTCCCCATTGAAGGTGAATGAGCAGTTCTTC	CACKRSPLKVNEQFF
TRBV20-1	NA	NA	TRBJ2-7	TGCAGTGCCTGTACGGGGCCAACCTACGAGCAGTACTTC	CSACTGPTYEQYF
TRBV3-1	NA	NA	TRBJ1-3	TGTGCCAGCAGCCAAGAGGCATCTGGAAACACCATATATTTT	CASSQEASGNTIYF
TRBV10-3	few	TRBD1	TRBJ1-1	TGTGCCATCAGTCCAGGGGGAGGGACTGAAGCTTTCTTT	CAISPGGGTEAFF
TRBV18	NA	NA	TRBJ1-3	TGTGCCAGCTCACCACGGGCCGTCTCTGGAAACACCATATATTTT	CASSPRAVSGNTIYF
TRBV20-1	few	TRBD1	TRBJ1-1	TGCAGTGCTAGAGGCCGAGGAGGGGGGACAGGGGTTAACACTGAAGCTTTCTTT	CSARGRGGGTGVNTEAFF
TRBV20-1	NA	NA	TRBJ2-7	TGCAGTGCTGAACAACTTGGGGGGCGAAATTACGAGCAGTACTTC	CSAEQLGGRNYEQYF
TRBV11-2	few	NA	TRBJ2-5	TGTGCCAGCAGCTTAGAAACAACCCAGTACTTC	CASSLETTQYF
TRBV12-3/TRBV12-4	many	NA	TRBJ1-5	TGTGCCAGCAGTTTTAGGGAGGGACAGCCCCAGCATTTT	CASSFREGQPQHF
TRBV9	few	TRBD1	TRBJ2-1	TGTGCCAGCAGCGTAGCGGACAGGGGCATAAGTGAGCAGTTCTTC	CASSVADRGISEQFF
TRBV5-1	few	TRBD1	TRBJ1-4	TGCGCCAGCAGCTTGGACGGGCTGGGACAGGGTTTCGAAAAACTGTTTTTT	CASSLDGLGQGFEKLFF
TRBV21-1	few	NA	TRBJ2-3	TGTGCCAGCAGCAAAGATCGGCGACAGGAAAGTGGACTCCCTAGCACAGATACGCAGTATTTT	CASSKDRRQESGLPSTDTQYF
TRBV5-5	NA	NA	TRBJ2-5	TGTGCCAGCAGCTCCTACAGCCAAGAGACCCAGTACTTC	CASSSYSQETQYF
TRBV25-1	NA	TRBD1	TRBJ2-7	TGTGCCAGCAGTGAATATCGGGACAGGGGCTCCCACGAGCAGTACTTC	CASSEYRDRGSHEQYF
TRBV20-1	NA	NA	TRBJ1-1	TGCAGTGCTAGTCAGTTTTTTGCAGCCGGCGCTGAAGCTTTCTTT	CSASQFFAAGAEAFF
TRBV7-7	NA	TRBD1	TRBJ2-7	TGTGCTAGCAGCTTAGAGGGGGCTGTAAACGAGCAGTACTTC	CASSLEGAVNEQYF
TRBV7-2	many	TRBD1	TRBJ2-1	TGTGCCAGCAGCTTAGGTAACAGGGGGGAGGATGAGCAGTTCTTC	CASSLGNRGEDEQFF